This T cell receptor (beta chain) appears in the sequencing data of a study of cytomegalovirus exposure and HLA in healthy donors. Study results and limitations: Productive rates of about 87% or about 30% were seen for most TCR beta V segments in an earlier analysis.

Remarks on this clone: Its target is not known. A junction boundary mismatches the germline segment, possibly from a read error.

It was with 60 Vbeta and 13 Jbeta primers that the PCR ran. Sequenced by immunoSEQ multiplex PCR; TCRdb stores in-frame clones only, minus some. The data hold about 150,000 clones, with around 72% observed a single time. CDR3 length equals 13 residues. Germline V gene sequence: CDR1 SGHRS, CDR2 YFSETQ. The receptor comes from a man between 50 and 59 years old in good health and CMV-seropositive. The J gene is TRBJ1-4, the V gene TRBV5-1; D call uncertain. The sequenced material came from PBMCs. The CDR3 region has the DNA TGCGCCGGCAGTGTCGGAACTAATGAAAAACTGTTTTTT. Translation gives CAGSVGTNEKLFF.